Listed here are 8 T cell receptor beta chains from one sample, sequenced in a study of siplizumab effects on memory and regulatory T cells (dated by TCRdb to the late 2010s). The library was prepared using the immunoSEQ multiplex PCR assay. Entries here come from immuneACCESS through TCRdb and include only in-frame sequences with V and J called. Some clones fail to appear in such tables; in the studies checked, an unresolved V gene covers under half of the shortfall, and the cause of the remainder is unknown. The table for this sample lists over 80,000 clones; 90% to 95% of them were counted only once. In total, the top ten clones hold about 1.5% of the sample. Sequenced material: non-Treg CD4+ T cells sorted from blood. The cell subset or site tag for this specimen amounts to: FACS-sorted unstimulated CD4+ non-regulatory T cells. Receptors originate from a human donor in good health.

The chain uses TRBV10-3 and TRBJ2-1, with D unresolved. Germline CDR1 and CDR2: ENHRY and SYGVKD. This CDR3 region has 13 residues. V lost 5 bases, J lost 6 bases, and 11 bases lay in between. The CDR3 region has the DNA TGTGCCATCAGTAGGACCGACACCAATGAGCAGTTCTTC. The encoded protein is CAISRTDTNEQFF.

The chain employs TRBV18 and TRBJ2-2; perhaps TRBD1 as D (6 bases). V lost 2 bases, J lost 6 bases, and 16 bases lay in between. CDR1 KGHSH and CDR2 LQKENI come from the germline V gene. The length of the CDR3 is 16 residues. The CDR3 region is CASSPRTGSRSGELFF. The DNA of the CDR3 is TGTGCCAGCTCACCAAGAACAGGGAGTAGGTCCGGGGAGCTGTTTTTT. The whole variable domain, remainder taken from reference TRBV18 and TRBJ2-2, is NAGVMQNPRHLVRRRGQEARLRCSPMKGHSHVYWYRQLPEEGLKFMVYLQKENIIDESGMPKERFSAEFPKEGPSILRIQQVVRGDSAAYFCASSPRTGSRSGELFFGEGSRLTVL.

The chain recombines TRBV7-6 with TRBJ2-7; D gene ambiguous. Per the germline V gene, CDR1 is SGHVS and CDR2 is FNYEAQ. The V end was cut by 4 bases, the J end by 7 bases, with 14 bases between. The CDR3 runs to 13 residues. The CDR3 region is CASSSLGLGEQYF. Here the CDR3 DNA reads TGTGCCAGCAGCTCCCTAGGCCTGGGGGAGCAGTACTTC.

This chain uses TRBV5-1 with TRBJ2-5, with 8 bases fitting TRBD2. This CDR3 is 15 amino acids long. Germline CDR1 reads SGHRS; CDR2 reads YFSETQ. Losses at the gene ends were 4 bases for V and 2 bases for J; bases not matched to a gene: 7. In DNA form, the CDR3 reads TGCGCCAGCAGCGCCGGAGGGACTAGTCAAGAGACCCAGTACTTC. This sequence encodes CASSAGGTSQETQYF.

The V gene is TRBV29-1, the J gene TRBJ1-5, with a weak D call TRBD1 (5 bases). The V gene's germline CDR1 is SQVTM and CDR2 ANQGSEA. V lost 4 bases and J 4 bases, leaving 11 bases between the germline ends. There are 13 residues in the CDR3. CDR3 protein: CSVGVRVNQPQHF. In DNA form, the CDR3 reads TGCAGCGTTGGGGTCAGGGTGAATCAGCCCCAGCATTTT.

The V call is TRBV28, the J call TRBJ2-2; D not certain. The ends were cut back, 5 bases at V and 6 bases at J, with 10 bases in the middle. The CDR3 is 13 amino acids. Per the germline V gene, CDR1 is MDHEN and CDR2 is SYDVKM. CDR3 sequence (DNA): TGTGCCAGCAGTCCCCCGTCCTCCGGGGAGCTGTTTTTT. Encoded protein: CASSPPSSGELFF.

This CDR3 is CASRGTPDQPQHF. Written as DNA, the CDR3 is TGCGCCAGCAGAGGTACCCCTGATCAGCCCCAGCATTTT. V and J are TRBV5-1 and TRBJ1-5; D is unclear. Trimming took 5 bases from V and 5 from J, leaving 11 bases between them. The germline CDR1 and CDR2 sequences are SGHRS and YFSETQ. The CDR3 consists of 13 residues.

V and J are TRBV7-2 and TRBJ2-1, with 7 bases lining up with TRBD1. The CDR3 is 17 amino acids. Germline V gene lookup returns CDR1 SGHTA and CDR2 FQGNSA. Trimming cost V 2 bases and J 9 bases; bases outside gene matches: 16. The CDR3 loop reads CASSLLGRGYGFGEQFF. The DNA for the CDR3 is TGTGCCAGCAGCTTACTGGGCAGGGGGTATGGATTTGGTGAGCAGTTCTTC.